Listed below are T cell receptor beta chains from one sample, sequenced in a study of cytomegalovirus exposure and HLA in healthy donors. The table came from immunoSEQ multiplex PCR; TCRdb's copy has only in-frame clones and leaves some out. The data hold under 90,000 clones, with about 71% observed a single time. The material sequenced was PBMCs. The receptors derive from a woman in her thirties or forties in good health and CMV-seronegative. Each CDR3 is given with its conserved first and last residue. The order of the fields is D gene, clone size, V gene, J gene, CDR3 DNA, CDR3 protein. A D gene is named only where the DNA matches it firmly. Clone size is not always given. Where it is, it says once, few, many or a class for expanded clones.

NA	few	TRBV10-2	TRBJ1-5	TGCGCCAGCAGTGAACAGGGAAACGATGATCAGCCCCAGCATTTT	CASSEQGNDDQPQHF
NA	NA	TRBV28	TRBJ1-3	TGTGCCAGCAGTTTCTACAGGGGAAACACCATATATTTT	CASSFYRGNTIYF
NA	NA	TRBV6-6	TRBJ1-3	TGTGCCAGCAGCCTTATACGGGCTGGAAACACCATATATTTT	CASSLIRAGNTIYF
NA	NA	TRBV19	TRBJ2-4	TGTGCCAGTAGTATACGGGTTTCGGTAGGTCAAAACATTCAGTACTTC	CASSIRVSVGQNIQYF
NA	NA	TRBV5-4	TRBJ2-7	TGTGCCAGCAGCATCGACCCCGGGAGCACCTACGAGCAGTACTTC	CASSIDPGSTYEQYF
NA	NA	TRBV4-1	TRBJ2-1	TGCGCCAGCAGCCAAGAGATTAGTAACGATGAGCAGTTCTTC	CASSQEISNDEQFF
NA	NA	TRBV7-3	TRBJ1-1	TGTGCCAGCAGCGCAGGGACTGAAGCTTTCTTT	CASSAGTEAFF
NA	NA	TRBV5-1	TRBJ2-3	TGCGCCAGCAGGAGAAACACAGATACGCAGTATTTT	CASRRNTDTQYF
NA	few	TRBV30	TRBJ2-5	TGTGCCTGGAGTCGACTGCTCCAAGAGACCCAGTACTTC	CAWSRLLQETQYF
NA	NA	TRBV6-1	TRBJ2-1	TGTGCCAGCAGTTCTTTGAGTCTCTCCTACAATGAGCAGTTCTTC	CASSSLSLSYNEQFF
TRBD1	NA	TRBV5-1	TRBJ2-7	TGCGCCAGCAGCTCGCTATCCCGGACAGGGGAGGCGACATCCCGCGAGCAGTACTTC	CASSSLSRTGEATSREQYF
TRBD2	few	TRBV25-1	TRBJ2-2	TGTGCCAGCAATCGCGGGAGGGCGGGGACCGGGGAGCTGTTTTTT	CASNRGRAGTGELFF
NA	few	TRBV30	TRBJ2-1	TGTGCCTGGAGTGTTTCAGTATACGACAATGAGCAGTTCTTC	CAWSVSVYDNEQFF
NA	NA	TRBV19	TRBJ2-3	TGTGCCAGCCGGCGGGTGTCACAAGGTACGCAGTATTTT	CASRRVSQGTQYF
TRBD1	NA	TRBV10-2	TRBJ1-1	TGCGCCAGCAGTCCCCGGGACAGGGTCGGGGGCACTGAAGCTTTCTTT	CASSPRDRVGGTEAFF
TRBD1	once	TRBV10-3	TRBJ2-7	TGTGCCACTGACGACAGGGTGTCGGTCGAGCAGTACTTC	CATDDRVSVEQYF
NA	NA	TRBV28	TRBJ1-4	TGTGCCAGCAGTTGGGGGCCTGAAGAAAAACTGTTTTTT	CASSWGPEEKLFF
NA	NA	TRBV7-3	TRBJ2-7	TGTGCCAGCAGCTCAACCCGAGAGGACGAGCAGTACTTC	CASSSTREDEQYF
TRBD2	NA	TRBV19	TRBJ2-5	TGTGCCAGTAGTAGAGCCGGGACTAGCGGACAAGAGACCCAGTACTTC	CASSRAGTSGQETQYF
NA	NA	TRBV4-1	TRBJ1-2	TGCGCCAGCAGCCAAGATCCCAGGAACTATGGCTACACCTTC	CASSQDPRNYGYTF